The sample holds one count of the clone carrying this T cell receptor beta chain. Antigen specificity is unknown. Cells were stimulated with overlapping HIV-1 Gag 15-mer peptides. Sorting of responding CD4+ T cells relied on upregulated CD40 ligand together with CD69. V was shortened by 0 bases and J by 9 bases, with 19 bases between the two germline ends. CDR1 SGHDT and CDR2 YYEEEE come from the germline V gene. The CDR3 loop spans 16 amino acids. The data stem from a study of persistence of HIV-infected CD4 T cells. Whole-study findings and limits: TCRbeta richness was lower in CMV- and Gag-responding cells than in anti-CD3/anti-CD28-responding cells. Bulk TCR data could not be restricted to HIV-1-infected CMV-responding cells.

The immunoSEQ assay was version 4, run in survey mode. Template was genomic DNA at around 9.7 ng/uL, with up to about 1 ug used per sample. Sequencing used immunoSEQ multiplex PCR; TCRdb keeps in-frame clones, though not all of them. The data show tens of thousands of clones, roughly 70% seen once. Source: CD4+ T cells sorted from PBMCs after approximately 19-hour stimulation, taken from a patient who received antiretroviral therapy. This clonotype was obtained from an adult man with HIV who was CMV-seropositive. The rearrangement joins TRBV5-6 to TRBJ2-1, with unresolved D. The CDR3 nucleotides are TGTGCCAGCAGCTTGGGTGGTCCCTTTGGGCCCCGTGAGCAGTTCTTC. Its protein is CASSLGGPFGPREQFF.